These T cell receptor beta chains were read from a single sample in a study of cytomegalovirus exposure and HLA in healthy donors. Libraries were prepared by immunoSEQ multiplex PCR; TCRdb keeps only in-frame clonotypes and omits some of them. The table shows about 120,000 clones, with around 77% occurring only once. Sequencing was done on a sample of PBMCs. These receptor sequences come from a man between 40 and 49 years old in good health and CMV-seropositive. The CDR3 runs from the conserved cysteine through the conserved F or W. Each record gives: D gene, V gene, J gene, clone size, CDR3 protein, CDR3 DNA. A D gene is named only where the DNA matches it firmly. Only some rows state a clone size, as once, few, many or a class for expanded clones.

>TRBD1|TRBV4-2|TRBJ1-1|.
CASSQEFRVTGVTEAFF
TGTGCCAGCAGCCAAGAGTTCCGAGTGACAGGGGTCACTGAAGCTTTCTTT
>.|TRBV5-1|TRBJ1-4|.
CASSLQATNEKLFF
TGCGCCAGCAGCTTGCAGGCAACTAATGAAAAACTGTTTTTT
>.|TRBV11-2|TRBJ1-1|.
CASSLAVGSGTEAFF
TGTGCCAGCAGCTTAGCTGTGGGTTCAGGCACTGAAGCTTTCTTT
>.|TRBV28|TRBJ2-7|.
CATTPDSYEQYF
TGTGCCACCACCCCGGACAGCTACGAGCAGTACTTC
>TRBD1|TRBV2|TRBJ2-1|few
CASRGQGEQQFF
TGTGCCAGCCGGGGACAGGGGGAACAGCAGTTCTTC
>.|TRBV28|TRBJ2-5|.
CASRTRTLPQETQYF
TGTGCCAGCAGGACAAGGACACTGCCCCAAGAGACCCAGTACTTC
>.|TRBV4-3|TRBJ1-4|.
CASSHQYVGQTEKLFF
TGCGCCAGCAGCCATCAATACGTCGGACAGACCGAAAAACTGTTTTTT
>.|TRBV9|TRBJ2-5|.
CASSVAAAGYQETQYF
TGTGCCAGCAGCGTAGCGGCAGCCGGGTACCAAGAGACCCAGTACTTC
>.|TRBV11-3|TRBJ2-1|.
CASSPGIGFTDNEQFF
TGTGCCAGCAGCCCCGGGATAGGGTTTACCGACAATGAGCAGTTCTTC
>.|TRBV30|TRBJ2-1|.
CAWSKIRSGGAKFRRHNEQFF
TGTGCCTGGAGTAAGATTAGAAGTGGGGGGGCCAAATTTCGGAGACACAATGAGCAGTTCTTC
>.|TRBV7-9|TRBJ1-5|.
CASSLTSDQPQHF
TGTGCCAGCAGCTTAACTTCCGATCAGCCCCAGCATTTT
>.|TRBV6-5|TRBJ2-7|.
CASSTPTGTIYEQYF
TGTGCCAGCAGTACCCCCACAGGGACCATCTACGAGCAGTACTTC
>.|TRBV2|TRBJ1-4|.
CASSSGTSNEKLFF
TGTGCCAGCAGTTCCGGGACAAGTAATGAAAAACTGTTTTTT
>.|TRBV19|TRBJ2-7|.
CASSVTVNSYEQYF
TGTGCCAGTAGTGTAACAGTAAACTCCTACGAGCAGTACTTC
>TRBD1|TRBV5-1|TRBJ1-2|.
CASSLGGQQGYGYTF
TGCGCCAGCAGCTTGGGGGGACAGCAAGGTTATGGCTACACCTTC
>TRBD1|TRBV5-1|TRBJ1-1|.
CASSFDRAKAFF
TGCGCCAGCAGCTTCGACAGGGCAAAGGCTTTCTTT
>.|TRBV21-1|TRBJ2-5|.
CASAGPHYPAGETQYF
TGTGCCAGCGCCGGGCCTCACTACCCAGCAGGGGAGACCCAGTACTTC
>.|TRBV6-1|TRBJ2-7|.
CASSTQGWYEQYF
TGTGCCAGCAGTACACAGGGATGGTACGAGCAGTACTTC
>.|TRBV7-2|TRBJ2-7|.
CASSPRDFTGGDEQYF
TGTGCCAGCAGCCCCAGAGATTTTACAGGGGGGGACGAGCAGTACTTC
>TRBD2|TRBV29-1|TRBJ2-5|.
CSVTSGGALETQYF
TGCAGCGTTACTAGCGGGGGGGCCCTAGAGACCCAGTACTTC
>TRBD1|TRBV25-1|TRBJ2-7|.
CASRPSGTGFYEQYF
TGTGCCAGCAGACCATCCGGGACAGGATTCTACGAGCAGTACTTC
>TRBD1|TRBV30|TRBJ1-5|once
CAWSVQGNQPQHF
TGTGCCTGGAGTGTACAGGGGAATCAGCCCCAGCATTTT
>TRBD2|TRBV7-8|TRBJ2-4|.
CASSSGGRGGQNIQYF
TGTGCCAGCAGCTCCGGGGGGCGGGGGGGGCAAAACATTCAGTACTTC
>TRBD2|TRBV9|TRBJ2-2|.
CASSVLAGGMNTGELFF
TGTGCCAGCAGCGTACTAGCGGGGGGGATGAACACCGGGGAGCTGTTTTTT
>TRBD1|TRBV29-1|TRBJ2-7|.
CSGGQGNYEQYF
TGCAGCGGAGGACAGGGGAACTACGAGCAGTACTTC
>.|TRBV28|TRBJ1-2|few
CASSLLQGSYGYTF
TGTGCCAGCAGTTTGCTTCAGGGAAGCTATGGCTACACCTTC
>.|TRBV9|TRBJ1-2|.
CASSVGAGWNYGYTF
TGTGCCAGCAGCGTAGGGGCAGGGTGGAACTATGGCTACACCTTC
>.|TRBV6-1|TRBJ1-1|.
CASSPLGGGSEAFF
TGTGCCAGCAGCCCCTTGGGGGGAGGGTCTGAAGCTTTCTTT
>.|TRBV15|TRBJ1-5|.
CATSRETRNQPQHF
TGTGCCACCAGCAGAGAGACAAGAAATCAGCCCCAGCATTTT
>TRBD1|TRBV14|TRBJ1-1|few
CASNQQGANTEAFF
TGTGCCAGCAACCAACAGGGGGCGAACACTGAAGCTTTCTTT
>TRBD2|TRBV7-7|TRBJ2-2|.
CASSPRLAGGLNTGELFF
TGTGCTAGCAGCCCGCGACTAGCGGGGGGTCTAAACACCGGGGAGCTGTTTTTT
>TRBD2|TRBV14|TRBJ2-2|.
CASSQRSGASNTGELFF
TGTGCCAGCAGCCAAAGGAGCGGGGCTTCGAACACCGGGGAGCTGTTTTTT
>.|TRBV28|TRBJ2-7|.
CASSLVQGNYEQYF
TGTGCCAGCAGTTTAGTTCAGGGGAACTACGAGCAGTACTTC